One sample yielded the 29 T cell receptor beta chains listed below, sequenced in a study of T cells after yellow fever vaccination (dated by TCRdb to between 2018 and 2020). The library was produced with 5' RACE. Sequencing used an Illumina HiSeq 2500. TCRdb trimmed the raw reads at Q25, called clones with MiXCR and kept productive beta chains. Rows matching on CDR3 protein sequence are summarized as one entry with the most common DNA and genes. The sample yields just under 600,000 distinct CDR3 sequences; about 14% were counted once. Of the sample, over 13% is held by the ten largest clones. The label giving this sample's treatment or condition can be read as: live attenuated yellow fever vaccine strain. Sequenced here: PBMCs, sampled on the day of the yellow fever booster vaccination. These receptors were obtained from a man aged 30 to 45 who received the YFV17D yellow fever vaccine.

This chain joins TRBV5-4 and TRBJ2-2; 7 nucleotides agree with TRBD2. This CDR3 contains 15 residues. The V segment lost 3 bases and the J segment 4 bases; nucleotides outside the gene matches: 6. Germline CDR1 and CDR2: SGHNT and YYREEE (reference sequence). The DNA for the CDR3 is TGTGCCAGCAGCTCTAGCGGTTCCTCCACCGGGGAGCTGTTTTTT. It specifies CASSSSGSSTGELFF.

The chain joins TRBV7-2 to TRBJ1-4; D remains unclear. Per germline, CDR1 SGHTA and CDR2 FQGNSA. V was shortened by 5 bases and J by 7 bases, with 14 bases between the two germline ends. The CDR3 has 14 residues. This CDR3 reads CASSPWSSGEKLFF. The CDR3 DNA is TGTGCCAGCAGCCCGTGGTCCAGTGGTGAAAAACTGTTTTTT.

This clonotype has only a few counts. The gene calls are TRBV6-2 or TRBV6-3 and TRBJ1-5; unclear D gene. The CDR3 loop spans 15 amino acids. V shed 5 bases and J shed 0 bases, with 11 bases lying between them. Germline V gene lookup returns CDR1 MNHEY and CDR2 SVGEGT. For the CDR3, the DNA is TGTGCCAGCAGTCCCGCGGCCTATAGCAATCAGCCCCAGCATTTT. This translates into CASSPAAYSNQPQHF.

This clonotype was found a few times. The chain couples TRBV5-1 to TRBJ2-2, with D uncertain. The CDR3 contains 14 residues. Trimming pared 0 bases from V and 6 bases from J, leaving 9 bases between. Looked up from germline, CDR1 is SGHRS and CDR2 is YFSETQ. The CDR3 is CASSLGSESGELFF. In DNA, the CDR3 is TGCGCCAGCAGCTTGGGATCGGAATCCGGGGAGCTGTTTTTT.

This clonotype was counted between two and nine times. J is TRBJ2-1 and V is TRBV12-3 or TRBV12-4; 11 positions agree with TRBD2. The CDR3 loop spans 14 amino acids. The J segment lost 5 bases and the V segment lost 7 bases, leaving 4 bases of the junction unmatched. CDR3 DNA: TGTGCCAGCACCGCGGGACTAGCGGACAATGAGCAGTTCTTC. Its protein product is CASTAGLADNEQFF.

This clonotype was seen a few times. The gene calls are TRBV7-2 and TRBJ2-3; 7 positions agree with TRBD1. The CDR3 is made up of 14 amino acids. J lost 2 bases, V lost 8 bases, and 7 bases had no gene match. Looked up from germline, CDR1 is SGHTA and CDR2 is FQGNSA. CDR3 sequence (DNA): TGTGCCAGCCGTTTACAGGGGAACACAGATACGCAGTATTTT. Translation: CASRLQGNTDTQYF.

This clonotype was counted only a few times. The V gene is TRBV20-1, the J gene TRBJ2-7; no clear D gene. The germline V gene encodes CDR1 DFQATT and CDR2 SNEGSKA (reference sequence). The CDR3 length is 15 residues. Trimming pared 0 bases from V and 3 bases from J, leaving 15 bases between. The CDR3 DNA reads as TGCAGTGCTAGAGATCTTGGCCGTTCACTCTACGAGCAGTACTTC. It codes for CSARDLGRSLYEQYF.

The chain is built from TRBV20-1 and TRBJ2-5; 9 nucleotides align to TRBD2. The CDR3 extends over 14 amino acids. Trimming cost V 2 bases and J 5 bases; bases outside gene matches: 6. Germline-derived CDR1 and CDR2 are DFQATT and SNEGSKA (reference sequence). CDR3 bases: TGCAGTGCTAGATTCGCGGGAGGGACGGAGACCCAGTACTTC. Protein sequence: CSARFAGGTETQYF.

The rearrangement joins TRBV7-2 to TRBJ2-7; 7 nucleotides agree with TRBD2. Germline CDR1 reads SGHTA; CDR2 reads FQGNSA. This CDR3 spans 17 amino acids. Losses at the gene ends were 4 bases for V and 2 bases for J; bases not matched to a gene: 14. The CDR3 DNA is TGTGCCAGCAGCTCCCCCGGAAGGAGGCGGGGGACCTACGAGCAGTACTTC. This translates into CASSSPGRRRGTYEQYF. The complete variable domain, with remaining parts taken from reference TRBV7-2 and TRBJ2-7, reads GAGVSQSPSNKVTEKGKDVELRCDPISGHTALYWYRQSLGQGLEFLIYFQGNSAPDKSGLPSDRFSAERTGGSVSTLTIQRTQQEDSAVYLCASSSPGRRRGTYEQYFGPGTRLTVT.

V usage is TRBV5-1 and J usage is TRBJ2-5; 7 bases map to TRBD2. The V gene's germline CDR1 is SGHRS and CDR2 YFSETQ. V lost 1 base and J lost 2; bases outside the gene matches: 8. The CDR3 sequence is 16 residues long. The CDR3 region has the DNA TGCGCCAGCAGCTTGAGGGCAAGGCGGGAGCAAGAGACCCAGTACTTC. It yields the protein CASSLRARREQETQYF. Supplemented by reference TRBV5-1 and TRBJ2-5, the full variable domain reads KAGVTQTPRYLIKTRGQQVTLSCSPISGHRSVSWYQQTPGQGLQFLFEYFSETQRNKGNFPGRFSGRQFSNSRSEMNVSTLELGDSALYLCASSLRARREQETQYFGPGTRLLVL.

Comment on this clonotype: Just one base apart from a much larger clone, this may be a read error. The rearrangement links TRBV28 to TRBJ2-7; unclear D gene. The CDR3 consists of 11 residues. Germline V gives CDR1 MDHEN, CDR2 SYDVKM. Trimming removed 5 bases at V and 3 bases at J, with 5 bases between. The CDR3: CASSINYEQYF. The CDR3 bases are TGTGCCAGCAGTATCAACTACGAGCAGTACTTC.

There are many counts of this clonotype. The J gene is TRBJ1-5, the V gene TRBV12-3 or TRBV12-4; D is possibly TRBD1 (5 bases). V was shortened by 6 bases and J by 0 bases, with 15 bases between the two germline ends. The CDR3 has 16 residues. The CDR3 DNA sequence: TGTGCCAGCAGGTCCGCCCGGGGGTATAGCAATCAGCCCCAGCATTTT. It is translated as CASRSARGYSNQPQHF.

This chain connects TRBV19 to TRBJ2-1, with a weak D call TRBD2 (8 bases). This CDR3 comprises 11 residues. Germline assignment: CDR1 LNHDA and CDR2 SQIVND (reference sequence). Trimming pared 10 bases from V and 15 bases from J, leaving 19 bases between. DNA for the CDR3: TGTGCCACCAGGGGGGGACTAGAACCGTTCTTC. Translated, it gives CATRGGLEPFF. Complete variable domain (other parts from reference TRBV19 and TRBJ2-1): DGGITQSPKYLFRKEGQNVTLSCEQNLNHDAMYWYRQDPGQGLRLIYYSQIVNDFQKGDIAEGYSVSREKKESFPLTVTSAQKNPTAFYLCATRGGLEPFFGPGTRLTVL.

Only a few counts were recorded for this clonotype. V and J are TRBV7-6 and TRBJ2-1; TRBD1 or TRBD2 may be the D gene (5 bases each). V lost 5 bases, J lost 5 bases, and 16 bases lay in between. This CDR3 is 15 amino acids long. Germline V lookup: CDR1 SGHVS, CDR2 FNYEAQ. The CDR3 here is CASSTAGAPNNEQFF. The CDR3 DNA is TGTGCCAGCAGCACCGCCGGGGCCCCTAACAATGAGCAGTTCTTC.

This clonotype was recorded a few times. The chain joins TRBV18 to TRBJ1-5, with D hard to call. Trimming took 5 bases from V and 6 from J, leaving 11 bases between them. CDR1 and CDR2 (germline): KGHSH, LQKENI. The CDR3 is 13 residues long. In nucleotides, the CDR3 is TGTGCCAGCTCAGAACAGTCAGGTCAGCCCCAGCATTTT. This codes for CASSEQSGQPQHF.

The chain is built from TRBV10-3 and TRBJ1-6; D uncertain. The V and J ends lost 3 bases and 5 bases respectively, with 11 bases between them. The CDR3 spans 15 residues. Germline CDR1 is ENHRY and CDR2 is SYGVKD. The CDR3: CAISDNRPNNSPLHF. CDR3 sequence (DNA): TGTGCCATCAGTGATAACAGACCAAATAATTCACCCCTCCACTTT.

The V and J genes are TRBV4-3 and TRBJ2-5, with D uncertain. Trimming cost V 1 base and J 5 bases, with 11 bases left between them. The CDR3 sequence is 14 residues long. The germline V gene has CDR1 LGHNA and CDR2 YSLEER. The CDR3 region is CASSQGPSRETQYF. For the CDR3, the DNA is TGCGCCAGCAGCCAAGGTCCAAGCCGTGAGACCCAGTACTTC.

The chain uses TRBV3-1 and TRBJ2-3; D uncertain. This CDR3 is 13 amino acids long. Germline assignment: CDR1 LGHDT and CDR2 YNNKEL (reference sequence). V was clipped by 5 bases and J by 1 base, with 7 bases between them. The CDR3 sequence is CASSARGTDTQYF. The DNA for the CDR3 is TGTGCCAGCAGCGCTAGGGGCACAGATACGCAGTATTTT.

This clonotype has only a few counts. The V gene is TRBV6-5, the J gene TRBJ2-7; 13 bases match TRBD2. J was trimmed by 6 bases and V by 4 bases; bases with no gene match: 9. The CDR3 is 16 amino acids. Germline CDR1 and CDR2: MNHEY and SVGAGI. This chain's CDR3 is CASSWTSGSPRREQYF. The CDR3 DNA reads TGTGCCAGCAGTTGGACTAGCGGGAGCCCTCGACGCGAGCAGTACTTC.

The chain uses TRBV6-5 and TRBJ2-5; D is possibly TRBD2 (6 bases). In germline, CDR1 is MNHEY, CDR2 SVGAGI. CDR3 length equals 17 residues. V lost 4 bases to trimming and J lost 2 bases, with 20 bases between them. The CDR3 DNA reads as TGTGCCAGCAGTTGTAATGAGATCCTAGGACTACAAGAGACCCAGTACTTC. Residues: CASSCNEILGLQETQYF.

The CDR3 DNA sequence: TGCAGTGCTAGCCTGGGGCGGGGACAGGCCCTCAATGAGCAGTTCTTC. Translation gives CSASLGRGQALNEQFF. The V and J genes are TRBV20-1 and TRBJ2-1, with 8 bases fitting TRBD1. The V segment lost 3 bases and the J segment 6 bases; nucleotides outside the gene matches: 13. CDR1 and CDR2 (germline): DFQATT, SNEGSKA (reference sequence). The CDR3 covers 16 residues.

V is TRBV15 and J is TRBJ2-1; TRBD1 agrees at 11 bases. V trimming: 5 bases; J trimming: 7 bases; junction bases outside the gene matches: 4. The CDR3 contains 14 residues. The V gene's germline CDR1 is LNHNV and CDR2 YYDKDF (reference sequence). The CDR3 loop is CATSRDRGLNEQFF. CDR3 in DNA: TGTGCCACCAGCCGGGACAGGGGGTTAAATGAGCAGTTCTTC.

Details on this clonotype: The junction departs from the called germline gene at one end, perhaps through a read error. The rearrangement links TRBV6-5 to TRBJ2-5; 9 bases are shared with TRBD1. CDR1 is MNHEY, CDR2 SVGAGI, per germline. The CDR3 loop spans 12 amino acids. CDR3 in DNA: TGTTCCAGCAGGACGGGACAGGGAATCCAGTACTTC. Residues: CSSRTGQGIQYF.

In its sample, this clonotype was seen a few times. The V and J genes are TRBV29-1 and TRBJ2-1, with D perhaps matching TRBD1 or TRBD2 (5 bases each). The CDR3 is 14 amino acids. The V gene's germline CDR1 is SQVTM and CDR2 ANQGSEA. V lost 5 bases to trimming and J lost 6 bases, with 17 bases between them. CDR3 in DNA: TGCAGCGTTAGGCTGGACTCTAGGGGCAATGAGCAGTTCTTC. Its protein product is CSVRLDSRGNEQFF.

A few counts support this clonotype. V usage is TRBV5-1 and J usage is TRBJ2-7; D is perhaps TRBD1 (5 bases). The length of the CDR3 is 14 residues. The germline V gene encodes CDR1 SGHRS and CDR2 YFSETQ. Between the trimmed V and J ends, which lost 0 bases and 0 bases, there was a span of 7 bases. The CDR3: CASSLADNSYEQYF. The DNA of the CDR3 is TGCGCCAGCAGCTTGGCGGACAACTCCTACGAGCAGTACTTC.

The V gene is TRBV9, the J gene TRBJ2-3, with D hard to call. The germline gives CDR1 SGDLS, CDR2 YYNGEE. The V gene lost 3 bases and the J gene lost 8 bases, with 7 bases spanning the gap. The CDR3 is 11 residues long. CDR3 coding DNA: TGTGCCAGCAGCGATTTAAGTACGCAGTATTTT. It translates to CASSDLSTQYF.

The V gene is TRBV6-5, the J gene TRBJ1-6; the match to TRBD1 covers 10 bases. Germline CDR1 and CDR2: MNHEY and SVGAGI. The V segment lost 0 bases and the J segment 8 bases; nucleotides outside the gene matches: 10. The CDR3 is 18 amino acids. For the CDR3, the DNA is TGTGCCAGCAGTTACTCCGACCCCCGGGACAGGGGCCATTCACCCCTCCACTTT. It translates to CASSYSDPRDRGHSPLHF.

The V gene is TRBV6-2 or TRBV6-3, the J gene TRBJ2-5; 8 bases are a match to TRBD1. The CDR3 is made up of 15 amino acids. Per the germline V gene, CDR1 is MNHEY and CDR2 is SVGEGT. V trimming: 5 bases; J trimming: 5 bases; junction bases outside the gene matches: 10. CDR3 region: CASSGLGQDWETQYF. The CDR3 DNA is TGTGCCAGCAGTGGATTGGGACAGGACTGGGAGACCCAGTACTTC.

This clonotype showed up just a few times. The chain has TRBV28 and TRBJ2-3; D ambiguous. Trimming shortened V by 3 bases and J by 6 bases, and 16 bases separated the two germline ends. CDR3 length equals 15 residues. In germline, CDR1 is MDHEN, CDR2 SYDVKM. The CDR3 DNA follows: TGTGCCAGCAGTTTGGGTTACACAGTTGGGGATACGCAGTATTTT. Amino acids: CASSLGYTVGDTQYF.